This T cell receptor (beta chain) originates from a study of blood T cell repertoires in COVID-19. This table comes from immunoSEQ multiplex PCR, and its TCRdb copy is limited to in-frame clones, with some not included. Counted here are some 150,000 clones, approximately 90% occurring once; the ten biggest clones make up roughly 7%. Germline CDR1 GTSNPN, CDR2 SVGIG (reference sequence). V was shortened by 0 bases and J by 3 bases, with 11 bases between the two germline ends. This CDR3 spans 15 amino acids. The origin of this receptor is a woman older than 75 in a cohort sampled during active or convalescent COVID-19. The chain recombines TRBV30 with TRBJ1-4; tentative D call: TRBD1 (6 bases). Sequencing was done on a sample of peripheral blood. The CDR3 loop reads CAWSVQGSPNEKLFF. The CDR3 nucleotides read TGTGCCTGGAGTGTTCAGGGGAGTCCTAATGAAAAACTGTTTTTT. Full variable domain (missing parts from reference TRBV30 and TRBJ1-4): SQTIHQWPATLVQPVGSPLSLECTVEGTSNPNLYWYRQAAGRGLQLLFYSVGIGQISSEVPQNLSASRPQDRQFILSSKKLLLSDSGFYLCAWSVQGSPNEKLFFGSGTQLSVL.